A single T cell receptor (beta chain) is shown here with its context. The antigen remains unidentified. Per germline, CDR1 SGHVS and CDR2 FQNEAQ. V trimming: 0 bases; J trimming: 5 bases; junction bases outside the gene matches: 6. This CDR3 contains 16 residues. Treatment indicated: 10-day PBMC culture with coronavirus spike peptide pools or control peptides (ViraFEST assay). The entry originates in a study of vaccination and CD4 T cells after COVID-19. Looking at the study overall: There were six male and four female convalescents, and two of them were Hispanic. Spike peptides, overlapping and drawn from SARS-CoV-2, HCoV-NL63, HCoV-OC43 and HCoV-229E, were used to stimulate cells. Sampling that followed vaccination took place a median approximately 70 days after dose two, within a range of 14 to 241. Culture controls were given either a CEFX pool, an HIV-1 Nef pool, or no peptide.

Cultured CD4+ T cells had their DNA profiled by the Oncomine TCR Beta short-read assay. TCRdb re-derived calls from the PCR reads in MiXCR, one entry per CDR3 protein. The sample shows about 14,000 distinct CDR3 sequences, around 52% of them seen only once. The source is a human donor who had recovered from COVID-19. V gene TRBV7-8 combines with J gene TRBJ2-2; 7 nucleotides agree with TRBD1. Specimen: CD4+ T cells from blood, cultured in vitro. DNA for the CDR3: TGTGCCAGCAGCTTAGCGCGACAGGGTCAAACCGGGGAGCTGTTTTTT. This translates into CASSLARQGQTGELFF.